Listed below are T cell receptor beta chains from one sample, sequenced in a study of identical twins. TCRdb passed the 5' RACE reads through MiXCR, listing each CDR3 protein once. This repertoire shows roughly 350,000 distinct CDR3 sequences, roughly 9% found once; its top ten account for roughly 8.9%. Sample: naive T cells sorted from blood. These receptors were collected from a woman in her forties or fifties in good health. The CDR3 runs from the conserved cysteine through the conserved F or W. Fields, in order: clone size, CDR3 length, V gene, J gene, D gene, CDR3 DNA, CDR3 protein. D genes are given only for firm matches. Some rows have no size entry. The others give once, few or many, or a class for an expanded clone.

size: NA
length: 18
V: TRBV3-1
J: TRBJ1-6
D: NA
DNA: TGTGCCAGCAGCCAAGTGGGGGGGGCAGGCTCCTATAATTCACCCCTCCACTTT
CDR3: CASSQVGGAGSYNSPLHF

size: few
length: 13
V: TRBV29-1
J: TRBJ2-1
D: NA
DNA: TGCAGCGTTCGGACTCTCTCCTACAATGAGCAGTTCTTC
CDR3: CSVRTLSYNEQFF

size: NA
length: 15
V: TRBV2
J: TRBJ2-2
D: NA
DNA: TGTGCCAGCAGTTCCGACCGGACGGGGACCGGGGAGCTGTTTTTT
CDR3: CASSSDRTGTGELFF

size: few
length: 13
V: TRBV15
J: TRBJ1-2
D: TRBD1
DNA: TGTGCCACCAGCAGGAGGACAGGGAATGGCTACACCTTC
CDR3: CATSRRTGNGYTF

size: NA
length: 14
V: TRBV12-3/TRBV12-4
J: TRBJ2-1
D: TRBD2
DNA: TGTGCCAGCAGATCAACACCCGGGAGGAATGAGCAGTTCTTC
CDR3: CASRSTPGRNEQFF

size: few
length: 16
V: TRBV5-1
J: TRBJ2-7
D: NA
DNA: TGCGCCAGCAGCCGCGTAAAACAGGGTGGCTCCTACGAGCAGTACTTC
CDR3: CASSRVKQGGSYEQYF

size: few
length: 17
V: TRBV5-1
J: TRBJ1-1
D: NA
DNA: TGCGCCAGCAGCTCGAAGTTCGGGGGGAGAGGGAACACTGAAGCTTTCTTT
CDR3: CASSSKFGGRGNTEAFF

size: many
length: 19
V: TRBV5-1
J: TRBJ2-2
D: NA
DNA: TGCGCCAGCAGCCAACTCCGGCCAGGGGGGGGGTCAGGCACCGGGGAGCTGTTTTTT
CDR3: CASSQLRPGGGSGTGELFF

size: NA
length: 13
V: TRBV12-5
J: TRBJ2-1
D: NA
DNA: TGTGCTAGTGGTTTGGGAAACTACAATGAGCAGTTCTTC
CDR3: CASGLGNYNEQFF

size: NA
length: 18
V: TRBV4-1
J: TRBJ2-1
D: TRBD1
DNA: TGCGCCAGCAGCCAAGGATTGCCTTCAGGGGGCAGCGACAATGAGCAGTTCTTC
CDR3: CASSQGLPSGGSDNEQFF

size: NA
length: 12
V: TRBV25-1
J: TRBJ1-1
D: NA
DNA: TGTGCCAGCAGTGACCTAACTGATGGAGCTTTCTTT
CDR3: CASSDLTDGAFF

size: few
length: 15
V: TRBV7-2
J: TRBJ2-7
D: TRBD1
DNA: TGTGCCAGCAGCTGGACAGGGAGTCCCTCCTACGAGCAGTACTTC
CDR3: CASSWTGSPSYEQYF

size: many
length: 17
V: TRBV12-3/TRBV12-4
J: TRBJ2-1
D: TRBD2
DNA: TGTGCCAGCAGTCAATGGACTAGCGGGAGGGCGGACAATGAGCAGTTCTTC
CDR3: CASSQWTSGRADNEQFF

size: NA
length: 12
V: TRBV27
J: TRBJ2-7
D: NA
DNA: TGTGCCAGCAGAGGCGGTACCTACGAGCAGTACTTC
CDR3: CASRGGTYEQYF

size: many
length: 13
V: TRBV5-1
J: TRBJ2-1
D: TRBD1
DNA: TGCGCCAGCAGGACAGGGGAGAGGGATGAGCAGTTCTTC
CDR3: CASRTGERDEQFF

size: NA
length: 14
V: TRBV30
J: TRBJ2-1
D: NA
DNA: TGTGCCTGGATAGCCCTCGGCTCCTACAATGAGCAGTTCTTC
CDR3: CAWIALGSYNEQFF

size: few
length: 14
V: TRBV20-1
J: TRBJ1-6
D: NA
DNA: TGCAGTGCTTCACCGGGACACGGCAATTCACCCCTCCACTTT
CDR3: CSASPGHGNSPLHF

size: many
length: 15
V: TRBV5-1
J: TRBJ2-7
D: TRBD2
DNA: TGCGCCAGCAGCTTGACTAGCGGATTCTCCTACGAGCAGTACTTC
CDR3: CASSLTSGFSYEQYF

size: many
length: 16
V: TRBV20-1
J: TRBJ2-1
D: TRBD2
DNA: TGCAGTGCTAGACATCCTAGCGGGATCTCGTACAATGAGCAGTTCTTC
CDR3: CSARHPSGISYNEQFF

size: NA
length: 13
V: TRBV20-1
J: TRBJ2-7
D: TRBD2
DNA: TGCAGTGCTAGAGATACGGGGGGGCGCGAGCAGTACTTC
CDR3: CSARDTGGREQYF

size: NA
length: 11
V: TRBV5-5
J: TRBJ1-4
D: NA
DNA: TGTGCCAGCAGCTTCTTCGCCCTGTTGTTTTTT
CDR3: CASSFFALLFF

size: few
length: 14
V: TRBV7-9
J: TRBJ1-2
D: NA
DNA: TGTGCCAGCAGCCCACCACAAGGGGTGGGTGGCTACACCTTC
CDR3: CASSPPQGVGGYTF

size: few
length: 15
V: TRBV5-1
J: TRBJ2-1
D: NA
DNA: TGCGCCAGCAGCTGGGGGGGCTATTCCTACAATGAGCAGTTCTTC
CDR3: CASSWGGYSYNEQFF

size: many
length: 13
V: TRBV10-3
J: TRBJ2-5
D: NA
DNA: TGTGCCATCAGTGAGTCCAACTGGGAGACCCAGTACTTC
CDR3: CAISESNWETQYF

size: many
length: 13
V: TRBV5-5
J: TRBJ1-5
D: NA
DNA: TGTGCCAGCAGCCCAGGGAGCGGTCAGCCCCAGCATTTT
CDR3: CASSPGSGQPQHF

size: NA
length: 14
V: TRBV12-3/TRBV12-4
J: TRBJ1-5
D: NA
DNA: TGTGCCAGCAGTCTAAACGGGGGAAATCAGCCCCAGCATTTT
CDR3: CASSLNGGNQPQHF

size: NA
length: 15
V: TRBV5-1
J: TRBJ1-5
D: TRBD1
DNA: TGCGCCAGCAGCCTAACGGACAGGGAGAATCAGCCCCAGCATTTT
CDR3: CASSLTDRENQPQHF

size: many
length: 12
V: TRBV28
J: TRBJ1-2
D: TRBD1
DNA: TGTGCCAGCGGACAGGGAAACTATGGCTACACCTTC
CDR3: CASGQGNYGYTF

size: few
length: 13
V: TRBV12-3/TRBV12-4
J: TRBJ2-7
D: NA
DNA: TGTGCCAGCAGTTTTGGGGGATACTACGAGCAGTACTTC
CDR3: CASSFGGYYEQYF

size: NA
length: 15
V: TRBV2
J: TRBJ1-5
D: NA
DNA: TGTGCCAGCAGTGGTTTGGGGGCCCAGTCCCAGCCCCAGCATTTT
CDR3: CASSGLGAQSQPQHF

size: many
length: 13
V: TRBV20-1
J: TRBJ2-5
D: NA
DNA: TGCAGTGCCCTGGTGGCAGGGAAAGAGACCCAGTACTTC
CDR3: CSALVAGKETQYF

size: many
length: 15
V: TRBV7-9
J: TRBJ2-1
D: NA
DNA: TGTGCCAGCAGCTTAGGAGGGGGGATGGACAATGAGCAGTTCTTC
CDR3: CASSLGGGMDNEQFF

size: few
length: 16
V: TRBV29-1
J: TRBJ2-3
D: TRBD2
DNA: TGCAGCGTTCGTCCCGGGACTAGCGGGATGTCTGATACGCAGTATTTT
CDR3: CSVRPGTSGMSDTQYF

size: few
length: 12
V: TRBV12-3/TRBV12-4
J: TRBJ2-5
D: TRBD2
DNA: TGTGCCAGCGCGACTAGCGGGAAGACCCAGTACTTC
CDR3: CASATSGKTQYF

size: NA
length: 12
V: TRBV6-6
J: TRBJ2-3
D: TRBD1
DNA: TGTGCCAGCAGTCAGACAGGGACGGTTCAGTATTTT
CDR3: CASSQTGTVQYF

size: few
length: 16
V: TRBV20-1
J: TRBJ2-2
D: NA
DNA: TGCAGTGCTAGATTGGGCGCGGGCGCGAACACCGGGGAGCTGTTTTTT
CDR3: CSARLGAGANTGELFF

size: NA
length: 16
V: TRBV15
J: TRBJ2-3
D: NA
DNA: TGTGCCACCAGCAGAGATCGGGTAGGGCGATCAGATACGCAGTATTTT
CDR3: CATSRDRVGRSDTQYF

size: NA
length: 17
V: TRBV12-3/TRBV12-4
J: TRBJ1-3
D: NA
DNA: TGTGCCAGCACCAACCGGGATGACTTTAACTCTGGAAACACCATATATTTT
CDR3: CASTNRDDFNSGNTIYF

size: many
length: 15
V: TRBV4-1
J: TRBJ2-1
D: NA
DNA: TGCGCCAGCAGCCAAGGAAGGGGGATTAACAATGAGCAGTTCTTC
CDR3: CASSQGRGINNEQFF

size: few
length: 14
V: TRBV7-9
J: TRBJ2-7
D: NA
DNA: TGTGCCAGCAGCCCCCAACAGGGTTCTTACGAGCAGTACTTC
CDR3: CASSPQQGSYEQYF

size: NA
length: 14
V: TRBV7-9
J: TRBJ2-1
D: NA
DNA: TGTGCCAGCCGCGACGGGAGCTCCTACAATGAGCAGTTCTTC
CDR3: CASRDGSSYNEQFF

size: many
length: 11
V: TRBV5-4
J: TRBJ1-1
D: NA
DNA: TGTGCCAGCAGCTTAGAGACTGAAGCTTTCTTT
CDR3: CASSLETEAFF

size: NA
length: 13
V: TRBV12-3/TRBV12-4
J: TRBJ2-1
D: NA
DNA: TGTGCCAGCAGTTTATTCCGTGGGCAAAAGCAGTTCTTC
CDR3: CASSLFRGQKQFF

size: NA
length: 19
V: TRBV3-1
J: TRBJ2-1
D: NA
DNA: TGTGCCAGCGAACGAATCCGACCCGGCAGCGCAAGCTCCTACAATGAGCAGTTCTTC
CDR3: CASERIRPGSASSYNEQFF

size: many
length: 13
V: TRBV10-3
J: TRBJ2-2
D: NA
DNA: TGTGCCATCAGTGAGGTGAACACCGGGGAGCTGTTTTTT
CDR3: CAISEVNTGELFF

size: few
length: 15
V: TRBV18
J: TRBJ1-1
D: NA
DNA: TGTGCCAGCTCACCACCGTACGAGAAGGGGGCTGAAGCTTTCTTT
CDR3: CASSPPYEKGAEAFF

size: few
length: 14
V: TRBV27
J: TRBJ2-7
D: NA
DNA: TGTGCCAGCGGGAGAGGACCCAGTGGGGTCGAGCAGTACTTC
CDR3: CASGRGPSGVEQYF

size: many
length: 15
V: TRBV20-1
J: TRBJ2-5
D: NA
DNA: TGCAGTGCTAGAGCTACCGTCCCTTCGGGGGAGACCCAGTACTTC
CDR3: CSARATVPSGETQYF

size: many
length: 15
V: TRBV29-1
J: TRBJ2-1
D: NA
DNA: TGCAGCGTTGGGGTACTAAGCGGGCGGGACAATGAGCAGTTCTTC
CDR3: CSVGVLSGRDNEQFF

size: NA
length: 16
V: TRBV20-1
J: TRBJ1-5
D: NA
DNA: TGCAGTGCTAGAGATATAGTACGGAATAGCAATCAGCCCCAGCATTTT
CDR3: CSARDIVRNSNQPQHF

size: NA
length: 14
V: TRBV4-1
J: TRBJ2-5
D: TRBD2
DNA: TGCGCCAGCAGCCAATGGACTAGCGGTGAGACCCAGTACTTC
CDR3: CASSQWTSGETQYF

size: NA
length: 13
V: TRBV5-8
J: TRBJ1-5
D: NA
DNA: TGTGCCAGCAGCGCGAGCCCCAATCAGCCCCAGCATTTT
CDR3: CASSASPNQPQHF

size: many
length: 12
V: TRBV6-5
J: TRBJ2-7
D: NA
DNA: TGTGCCAGCAGTTACGAAGGACACGAGCAGTACTTC
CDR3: CASSYEGHEQYF

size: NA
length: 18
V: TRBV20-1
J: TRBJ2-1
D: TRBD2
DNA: TGCAGTGCTAGGGGACTAGCGGGAGGTCGCGATCGACGGAATGAGCAGTTCTTC
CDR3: CSARGLAGGRDRRNEQFF